A selection of T cell receptor beta chains follows, all from one sample in a study of CD8+CD57+ T cells in acquired aplastic anemia. TCRdb re-called the reads through MiXCR, storing one row per CDR3 protein. This table has 200,000 to 250,000 distinct CDR3 sequences, about 62% appearing once. Material for sequencing was sorted CD4+, CD8+, or CD8+CD57+ T cells (not recorded which) from PBMCs. All receptors derive from a human donor with aplastic anemia. The CDR3 runs from the conserved cysteine through the conserved F or W. The D gene is left open where the match is weak. Clone sizes are given selectively: once, few, many, or a class where the clone is expanded.

TRBJ1-6,TRBV19,NA,NA,CATSGRTSSYNSPLHF,TGTGCCACCTCCGGACGGACGAGCTCCTATAATTCACCCCTCCACTTT
TRBJ2-1,TRBV19,NA,NA,CASSIVRISYNEQFF,TGTGCCAGTAGTATCGTGCGGATCTCCTACAATGAGCAGTTCTTC
TRBJ1-2,TRBV12-3/TRBV12-4,NA,NA,CASSYYNYGYTF,TGTGCCAGCAGTTATTACAACTATGGCTACACCTTC
TRBJ2-2,TRBV9,NA,NA,CASQRGVDTGELFF,TGTGCCAGCCAAAGGGGGGTGGATACCGGGGAGCTGTTTTTT
TRBJ2-2,TRBV5-1,NA,NA,CASSLKGPNTGELFF,TGCGCCAGCAGCTTGAAGGGACCTAACACCGGGGAGCTGTTTTTT
TRBJ2-1,TRBV9,NA,NA,CASSPEGGSYNEQFF,TGTGCCAGCAGTCCGGAGGGTGGGTCCTACAATGAGCAGTTCTTC
TRBJ1-6,TRBV19,many,NA,CASSIRRATNSPLHF,TGTGCCAGTAGTATAAGGAGAGCTACTAATTCACCCCTCCACTTT
TRBJ1-2,TRBV7-8,NA,NA,CASSFGEAYGYTF,TGTGCCAGCAGCTTTGGGGAGGCCTATGGCTACACCTTC
TRBJ1-6,TRBV15,NA,NA,CATSRPGDWEERNSPLHF,TGTGCCACCAGCAGGCCGGGGGACTGGGAAGAGAGGAATTCACCCCTCCACTTT
TRBJ1-6,TRBV7-3,NA,NA,CASSLDSNNSPLHF,TGTGCCAGCAGCTTAGACAGCAATAATTCACCCCTCCACTTT
TRBJ1-6,TRBV7-2,NA,NA,CASSAGDSPLHF,TGTGCCAGCAGCGCAGGAGATTCACCCCTCCACTTT
TRBJ1-2,TRBV20-1,medium-sized,TRBD1,CSAPGQGSYTF,TGCAGTGCTCCGGGACAGGGTAGCTACACCTTC
TRBJ1-2,TRBV12-3/TRBV12-4,NA,NA,CASSLGSEGGYTF,TGTGCCAGCAGTTTAGGGTCAGAGGGTGGCTACACCTTC
TRBJ2-5,TRBV19,NA,NA,CASSRRLVEETQYF,TGTGCCAGTAGTCGCCGACTAGTAGAGGAGACCCAGTACTTC
TRBJ2-7,TRBV2,NA,TRBD2,CASSPTGRDYTYEQYF,TGTGCCAGCAGCCCGACGGGGAGGGACTACACCTACGAGCAGTACTTC
TRBJ2-3,TRBV7-7,NA,NA,CASSELRTDTQYF,TGTGCCAGCAGCGAACTCCGCACAGATACGCAGTATTTT
TRBJ2-5,TRBV7-6,NA,TRBD2,CASSYSGGAYETQYF,TGTGCCAGCAGCTATAGCGGGGGGGCGTATGAGACCCAGTACTTC
TRBJ2-7,TRBV7-2,NA,TRBD2,CASSSTSGSTYEQYF,TGTGCCAGCAGCTCGACTAGCGGGTCCACCTACGAGCAGTACTTC
TRBJ2-7,TRBV6-1,NA,TRBD1,CASSEAAGTGAYEQYF,TGTGCCAGCAGTGAAGCGGCAGGGACAGGCGCCTACGAGCAGTACTTC
TRBJ1-1,TRBV7-9,few,TRBD1,CASSSTQGADTEAFF,TGTGCCAGCAGCTCAACACAGGGGGCGGACACTGAAGCTTTCTTT
TRBJ1-5,TRBV7-9,once,TRBD1,CASSLSGQGQNQPQHF,TGTGCCAGCAGCTTGAGCGGACAGGGACAAAATCAGCCCCAGCATTTT
TRBJ2-7,TRBV20-1,NA,TRBD2,CSAPSPPRASGFYEQYF,TGCAGTGCCCCTTCCCCCCCCAGGGCTAGCGGATTCTACGAGCAGTACTTC
TRBJ1-3,TRBV6-5,many,NA,CASSLDKYF,TGTGCCAGCAGCCTAGATAAATATTTT
TRBJ2-7,TRBV29-1,NA,TRBD2,CSVVLAGTYEQYF,TGCAGCGTTGTCCTAGCGGGAACCTACGAGCAGTACTTC
TRBJ2-1,TRBV7-6,NA,TRBD1,CASSLRPGQGGNEQFF,TGTGCCAGCAGCTTGAGGCCGGGACAGGGTGGCAATGAGCAGTTCTTC
TRBJ2-1,TRBV12-5,many,NA,CASGLVDRYNEQFF,TGTGCTAGTGGTTTGGTTGACAGATACAATGAGCAGTTCTTC
TRBJ1-2,TRBV7-2,NA,TRBD1,CASSLSARGHTF,TGTGCCAGCAGCTTATCAGCGAGGGGGCACACCTTC
TRBJ1-2,TRBV24-1,NA,NA,CATSDTRTGNYGYTF,TGTGCCACCAGTGATACTCGAACAGGGAACTATGGCTACACCTTC
TRBJ2-1,TRBV20-1,NA,TRBD1,CSARADRGSEQFF,TGCAGTGCTAGAGCAGACAGGGGTAGTGAGCAGTTCTTC
TRBJ2-5,TRBV15,few,NA,CATSTRETQYF,TGTGCCACCAGCACGAGGGAGACCCAGTACTTC
TRBJ2-1,TRBV24-1,NA,TRBD2,CATGGEGPIYNEQFF,TGTGCCACCGGTGGGGAGGGCCCAATCTACAATGAGCAGTTCTTC
TRBJ2-1,TRBV4-1,NA,NA,CASSEEVGEQFF,TGCGCCAGCAGTGAGGAGGTGGGTGAGCAGTTCTTC
TRBJ1-6,TRBV9,NA,NA,CASSKRSENSPLHF,TGTGCCAGCAGTAAGAGGTCGGAAAATTCACCCCTCCACTTT
TRBJ2-1,TRBV7-3,NA,NA,CASSLSRARYEQFF,TGTGCCAGCAGCTTATCCAGGGCCCGGTATGAGCAGTTCTTC
TRBJ2-1,TRBV7-3,NA,NA,CAISFGDTPYNEQFF,TGTGCCATCAGCTTCGGGGACACCCCCTACAATGAGCAGTTCTTC
TRBJ1-4,TRBV20-1,NA,TRBD1,CSANVRGAEKLFF,TGCAGTGCTAACGTCAGGGGGGCGGAAAAACTGTTTTTT
TRBJ2-2,TRBV15,NA,NA,CATSIYPNTGELFF,TGTGCCACCAGCATATACCCGAACACCGGGGAGCTGTTTTTT
TRBJ2-1,TRBV24-1,NA,NA,CATSAAEAVGRTEQFF,TGTGCCACCAGTGCCGCGGAGGCAGTAGGTAGAACTGAGCAGTTCTTC
TRBJ2-2,TRBV20-1,NA,NA,CSARGALANTGELFF,TGCAGTGCTAGAGGGGCGTTAGCGAACACCGGGGAGCTGTTTTTT
TRBJ2-7,TRBV2,NA,NA,CASRARAEQYF,TGTGCCAGCAGAGCTAGGGCCGAGCAGTACTTC
TRBJ1-1,TRBV7-8,few,NA,CASSRGGGGAEAFF,TGTGCCAGCAGTCGAGGAGGGGGGGGGGCTGAAGCTTTCTTT